Presented here are 14 T cell receptor beta chains from one specimen sequenced in a study of shared clonotypes between healthy human individuals. Assay: immunoSEQ multiplex PCR; the TCRdb copy retains only in-frame clones and omits some. The top ten hold approximately 2% of the sample, which has about 680,000 clones, around 72% seen once. Sequencing used memory CD4+ T cells sorted from blood. Subset reported: CD45RA-negative fraction. The receptor set was obtained from a woman aged 25 to 39 in good health.

This clone was counted a few times. The V call is TRBV10-3, the J call TRBJ1-2, with TRBD1 as a possible D gene (6 bases). The CDR3 runs 12 residues. The germline gives CDR1 ENHRY, CDR2 SYGVKD. V lost 6 bases to trimming and J lost 5 bases, with 10 bases between them. The CDR3 reads CAIRTGQYGYTF. DNA of the CDR3: TGTGCCATCAGGACAGGCCAATATGGCTACACCTTC.

The chain links TRBV7-2 to TRBJ1-5, with 9 bases aligning to TRBD1. Trimming at V came to 5 bases and at J to 4 bases, leaving 6 bases not matched to a gene. Per germline, CDR1 SGHTA and CDR2 FQGNSA. The CDR3 extends over 15 amino acids. The CDR3 reads CASSPRTGVNQPQHF. In DNA form, the CDR3 reads TGTGCCAGCAGCCCGAGGACAGGGGTGAATCAGCCCCAGCATTTT.

This clone was seen only once. The V call is TRBV27, the J call TRBJ1-2; D might be TRBD1 (6 bases). Germline V lookup: CDR1 MNHEY, CDR2 SMNVEV (reference sequence). Trimming left V 5 bases short and J 7 bases short, with 23 bases between. CDR3 length equals 16 residues. DNA of the CDR3: TGTGCCAGCAGTCCCCGACCCCAAGACAGGTTAGCTGGCTACACCTTC. Its protein product is CASSPRPQDRLAGYTF.

The chain combines TRBV4-1 with TRBJ2-3; 9 bases fit TRBD1. CDR3 length equals 16 residues. The V gene end was trimmed by 0 bases and the J gene end by 2 bases; junction bases not matched to a gene: 3. Germline CDR1 is MGHRA and CDR2 is YSYEKL. The CDR3 sequence is CASSQEGTGLTDTQYF. In DNA, the CDR3 is TGCGCCAGCAGCCAAGAGGGGACAGGGCTCACAGATACGCAGTATTTT.

This clone occurred a few times. The chain links TRBV28 to TRBJ1-2; perhaps TRBD1 as D (5 bases). V was pared by 11 bases and J by 2 bases, with 9 bases between. The CDR3 has 11 amino acids. Germline-derived CDR1 and CDR2 are MDHEN and SYDVKM. The DNA of the CDR3 is TGTGCCGTCAGGGAGAACTATGGCTACACCTTC. It translates to CAVRENYGYTF.

The J gene is TRBJ2-7, the V gene TRBV15; 10 bases agree with TRBD1. This CDR3 is 17 amino acids long. V gave up 1 base and J gave up 4 bases; unmatched junction bases: 10. Germline lookup yields CDR1 LNHNV and CDR2 YYDKDF (reference sequence). DNA for the CDR3: TGTGCCACCAGCAGAGGGGGGGGCCCGGGACAGGGGTACGAGCAGTACTTC. Encoded protein: CATSRGGGPGQGYEQYF.

The chain carries TRBV18 and TRBJ1-2, with TRBD1 as a possible D gene (6 bases). CDR1 and CDR2 from the germline V gene are KGHSH and LQKENI. This CDR3 spans 12 amino acids. V gave up 8 bases and J gave up 8 bases, with 15 bases separating them. CDR3 DNA sequence: TGTGCCAGCCGGACAGACCCTTCGGGCTACACCTTC. Residues: CASRTDPSGYTF.

The J gene is TRBJ2-3, the V gene TRBV10-3; 9 bases map to TRBD2. Germline loops: CDR1 ENHRY, CDR2 SYGVKD. The CDR3 is 19 amino acids. Unmatched junction bases numbered 14, after V lost 0 bases and J lost 4 bases. As DNA, the CDR3 is TGTGCCATCAGTGAGTCCAGTGGTAAAGCGGGAGGTATCCCAGATACGCAGTATTTT. Protein product: CAISESSGKAGGIPDTQYF.

This clone was observed a handful of times. The V call is TRBV15, the J call TRBJ2-7, with 8 bases aligning to TRBD1. Trimming cost V 3 bases and J 5 bases; bases outside gene matches: 6. The length of the CDR3 is 14 residues. The germline V gene has CDR1 LNHNV and CDR2 YYDKDF (reference sequence). CDR3 region: CATSRRQGNNEQYF. Here the CDR3 DNA reads TGTGCCACCAGCAGGAGACAGGGGAACAACGAGCAGTACTTC.

The chain employs TRBV27 and TRBJ2-1, with 7 bases matching TRBD2. With 6 bases clipped from V and 3 bases from J, the junction kept 11 bases outside the gene matches. Germline CDR1 reads MNHEY; CDR2 reads SMNVEV (reference sequence). The CDR3 spans 16 residues. The CDR3 DNA sequence: TGTGCCAGCAGCAAATTGCGGACTAGAGACTACAATGAGCAGTTCTTC. Its translation is CASSKLRTRDYNEQFF.

V usage is TRBV5-1 and J usage is TRBJ2-1; D gene ambiguous. V was clipped by 7 bases and J by 0 bases, with 11 bases between them. Germline V CDR1 and CDR2: SGHRS, YFSETQ. The CDR3 spans 14 residues. The DNA of the CDR3 is TGCGCCAGCGGATTTGGTGGCTCCTACAATGAGCAGTTCTTC. This codes for CASGFGGSYNEQFF.

This rearrangement joins TRBV28 to TRBJ2-2; TRBD2 matches 10 bases. With V trimmed by 10 bases and J by 3 bases, 8 bases remained unmatched. The CDR3 extends over 15 amino acids. The V gene's germline CDR1 is MDHEN and CDR2 SYDVKM. CDR3 DNA: TGTGCCACGACCAGCGGGAGGGCCTACACCGGGGAGCTGTTTTTT. It is translated as CATTSGRAYTGELFF.

A few counts support this clone. This chain uses TRBV25-1 with TRBJ2-5, with 7 positions matching TRBD2. The germline gives CDR1 MGHDK, CDR2 SYGVNS. V was clipped by 3 bases and J by 5 bases; unmatched bases: 3. There are 13 residues in the CDR3. CDR3 sequence: CASSDSGLETQYF. CDR3 in DNA: TGTGCCAGCAGTGATAGCGGGCTTGAGACCCAGTACTTC. Complete variable domain (other parts from reference TRBV25-1 and TRBJ2-5): EADIYQTPRYLVIGTGKKITLECSQTMGHDKMYWYQQDPGMELHLIHYSYGVNSTEKGDLSSESTVSRIRTEHFPLTLESARPSHTSQYLCASSDSGLETQYFGPGTRLLVL.

The chain joins TRBV7-9 to TRBJ2-2; 11 bases map to TRBD2. The germline V gene encodes CDR1 SEHNR and CDR2 FQNEAQ (reference sequence). The CDR3 extends over 15 amino acids. The trim removed 6 bases at V and 5 bases at J, leaving 5 bases unmatched. Written as DNA, the CDR3 is TGTGCCAGCAGTCCAACTAGCGGGAGAACCGGGGAGCTGTTTTTT. This sequence encodes CASSPTSGRTGELFF.